Reported below is one T cell receptor (beta chain). This specimen comes from a study of control samples from healthy donors and cancer patients. The J segment lost 7 bases and the V segment lost 2 bases, leaving 7 bases of the junction unmatched. This CDR3 spans 15 amino acids. Germline values: CDR1 SGHTA, CDR2 FQGTGA. Profiling relied on immunoSEQ multiplex PCR, and the TCRdb table lists in-frame clones only, not all of them. The sample lists 35,000 to 55,000 clones; around 75% were seen once. This TCR derives from a male donor with melanoma. The chain combines TRBV7-3 with TRBJ2-1; TRBD2 matches 8 bases. The sequencing sample was made of formalin-fixed, paraffin-embedded tissue. CDR3 sequence: CASSLLAGGVNEQFF. Written as DNA, the CDR3 is TGTGCCAGCAGCTTACTGGCGGGAGGAGTAAATGAGCAGTTCTTC.